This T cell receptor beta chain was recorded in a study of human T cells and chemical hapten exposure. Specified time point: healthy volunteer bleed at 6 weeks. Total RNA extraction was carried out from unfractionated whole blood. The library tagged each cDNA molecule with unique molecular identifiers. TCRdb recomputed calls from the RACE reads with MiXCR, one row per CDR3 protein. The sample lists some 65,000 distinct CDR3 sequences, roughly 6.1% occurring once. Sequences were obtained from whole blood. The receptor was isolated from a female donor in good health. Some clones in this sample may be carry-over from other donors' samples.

In DNA, the CDR3 is TGTGCCAGCAGTGCTTCTGACAGGGCCAATCAGCCCCAGCATTTT. It encodes CASSASDRANQPQHF. The J gene is TRBJ1-5, the V gene TRBV2; the match to TRBD1 covers 7 bases. The germline CDR1 and CDR2 sequences are SNHLY and FYNNEI. There are 15 residues in the CDR3. J lost 3 bases, V lost 4 bases, and 6 bases had no gene match.